These T cell receptor beta chains were read from a single sample in a study of blood T cell repertoires in COVID-19. TCRdb keeps only in-frame clones here, not all; method: immunoSEQ multiplex PCR. The table records more than 85,000 clones, approximately 82% of them present only once. Sequencing was carried out using peripheral blood. Source of these receptors: a man aged 60-69 years with acute or convalescent COVID-19. The CDR3 runs from the conserved cysteine through the conserved F or W. The D gene is left open where the match is weak. Clone size is given for some rows only: seen once, a few or many times, or a class if the clone is expanded.

cdr3_nt	cdr3_aa	clone_size	v_call	j_call	d_call
TGCGCCAGCGGCCAGGGGAATGAGCAGTTCTTC	CASGQGNEQFF	NA	TRBV10-2	TRBJ2-1	NA
TGCAGCGTTGAATCCGGGACAGGGAATGGCTACACCTTC	CSVESGTGNGYTF	NA	TRBV29-1	TRBJ1-2	TRBD1
TGTGCCAGCAGCGGAGACAGCAATCAGCCCCAGCATTTT	CASSGDSNQPQHF	NA	TRBV5-5	TRBJ1-5	NA
TGTGCCAGCAGCTTCCAGGGGGCTGCTGTTAACACAGATACGCAGTATTTT	CASSFQGAAVNTDTQYF	once	TRBV11-3	TRBJ2-3	TRBD1
TGTGCCAGCAGCCTAACTAGCGGGAGGAACACCGGGGAGCTGTTTTTT	CASSLTSGRNTGELFF	once	TRBV9	TRBJ2-2	TRBD2
TGCGCCAGCAGCCCCGATCCCCACAGGGGCTATTATAATTCACCCCTCCACTTT	CASSPDPHRGYYNSPLHF	NA	TRBV4-1	TRBJ1-6	TRBD1
TGTGCCAGCTCACCGGGTGGACAGCTAAAGACTGAAGCTTTCTTT	CASSPGGQLKTEAFF	NA	TRBV18	TRBJ1-1	NA
TGTGCCAGCAGCCAACTAGTACAGGGTGAAGCTTTCTTT	CASSQLVQGEAFF	few	TRBV3-1/TRBV3-2	TRBJ1-1	NA
TGCGCCAGCAGCTTGGGGGCAGTGAGCTCCTACGAGCAGTACTTC	CASSLGAVSSYEQYF	NA	TRBV5-1	TRBJ2-7	NA
TGTGCCAGTAATACGGGGGTTTCGAACACCGGGGAGCTGTTTTTT	CASNTGVSNTGELFF	NA	TRBV6-5	TRBJ2-2	NA
TGTGCCAGCAGTGTCCGGGGTGGGTTAGCCGGGGAGCTGTTTTTT	CASSVRGGLAGELFF	many	TRBV27	TRBJ2-2	NA
TGCGCCAGCAGCCAAGATACTAACTATGGCTACACCTTC	CASSQDTNYGYTF	NA	TRBV4-3	TRBJ1-2	NA
TGTGCCACCAGCAGAGCCCCCGGCTGGAGGGCCCAAGAGACCCAGTACTTC	CATSRAPGWRAQETQYF	NA	TRBV15	TRBJ2-5	NA
TGTGCCAGCACCAGTGATTCTGGCTACACCTTC	CASTSDSGYTF	once	TRBV6-5	TRBJ1-2	NA
TGTGCCAGGCTAACCCGGGACAGCGAGACCGACTATGGCTACACCTTC	CARLTRDSETDYGYTF	few	TRBV6-4	TRBJ1-2	TRBD1
TGTGCCAGCAGTTCACAGGGGGCGAACACTGAAGCTTTCTTT	CASSSQGANTEAFF	NA	TRBV11-3	TRBJ1-1	TRBD1
TGTGCCAGCAGCAACGGAGACTATGGCTACACCTTC	CASSNGDYGYTF	NA	TRBV7-9	TRBJ1-2	NA
TGTGCTAGTGACACTGGGGACAGCAATTTTAATCAGCCCCAGCATTTT	CASDTGDSNFNQPQHF	NA	TRBV12-5	TRBJ1-5	TRBD1
TGTGCCAGCAGCTTAATCCCCCGCAGGGGCCCCCTGATTCTCAATGAGCAGTTCTTC	CASSLIPRRGPLILNEQFF	NA	TRBV11-2	TRBJ2-1	NA
TGCGCCAGCAGCCAAGACCCTGGCGGCCCGAACACTGAAGCTTTCTTT	CASSQDPGGPNTEAFF	NA	TRBV4-3	TRBJ1-1	NA
TGTGCCAGCAGTTACCAAGCCCCCGGGACAAAAACAGATACGCAGTATTTT	CASSYQAPGTKTDTQYF	NA	TRBV6-2/TRBV6-3	TRBJ2-3	NA
TGTGCCAGCAGCTTGGGCTACTCCACACACCCCTACGAGCAGTACTTC	CASSLGYSTHPYEQYF	NA	TRBV7-8	TRBJ2-7	NA
TGCGCCAGCAGTCGGGACAACTCCGGCACCGGGGAGCTGTTTTTT	CASSRDNSGTGELFF	NA	TRBV5-1	TRBJ2-2	NA
TGTGCCAGCAGTCTCAGGGGAACCGAAGCTTTCTTT	CASSLRGTEAFF	NA	TRBV3-1/TRBV3-2	TRBJ1-1	NA
TGTGCCAGCAGCCCCCGACTAGCGGAGGGGGACATTCAGTACTTC	CASSPRLAEGDIQYF	NA	TRBV9	TRBJ2-4	TRBD2
TGTGCCAGCAGCTTAGGACAGGGACGAAGAACTGAAGCTTTCTTT	CASSLGQGRRTEAFF	NA	TRBV7-9	TRBJ1-1	TRBD1